This T cell receptor (beta chain) was obtained from a study of cytomegalovirus exposure and HLA in healthy donors. Study-wide points: Reportedly, a later analysis found an Asian-associated ancestry cluster had fewer N-insertions than the roughly 670-donor mean. A later analysis linked a missense variant in DCLRE1C to the trimming of TCR beta V and J genes. Associated with HLA alleles at 0.05 false discovery rate in a later analysis were about 17,000 TCR beta sequences.

Per germline, CDR1 SEHNR and CDR2 FQNEAQ (reference sequence). Losses at the gene ends were 1 base for V and 1 base for J; bases not matched to a gene: 5. This CDR3 contains 16 residues. This clone was detected a few times. As yet, its antigen is unknown. Both 60 Vbeta primers and 13 Jbeta primers went into the PCR. Generated by immunoSEQ multiplex PCR, the TCRdb table keeps only in-frame clones and is missing some. This sample has roughly 99,000 clones, with approximately 74% found just once. The chain is built from TRBV7-9 and TRBJ2-3; 7 nucleotides align to TRBD2. The clonotype comes from a woman in her forties in good health and CMV-seropositive. The sequencing sample was made of PBMCs. CDR3 protein: CASSLGTSEGTDTQYF. The CDR3 nucleotides read TGTGCCAGCAGCTTAGGGACTAGTGAAGGCACAGATACGCAGTATTTT.